This paragraph covers one T cell receptor beta chain sequence. Its target is not known. This sample stems from a study of OX40 agonist ivuxolimab in advanced cancers. Whole-study context: 30% to 40% of patients had received prior checkpoint inhibitor therapy. Findings of the study overall: In the 0.1 to 3.0 mg/kg range, CD4+ and CD8+ blood T cells had expanded clonally by week 6.

TCRdb's copy holds only in-frame clones and misses some; the assay was immunoSEQ multiplex PCR. This table holds about 79,000 clones, over 75% found once. Germline assignment: CDR1 GTSNPN and CDR2 SVGIG (reference sequence). The CDR3 spans 15 residues. The germline V and J ends were trimmed by 2 bases and 1 base, with 14 bases remaining between them. J is TRBJ1-1 and V is TRBV30; no reliable D call. Source: CD4+ or CD8+ T cells sorted from blood, taken in a trial of the OX40 agonist ivuxolimab. The source of this sequence is an adult with an advanced solid tumor such as melanoma, head and neck, liver or kidney cancer. The CDR3 reads CAWSLTWAANTEAFF. DNA of the CDR3: TGTGCCTGGAGTCTCACCTGGGCAGCGAACACTGAAGCTTTCTTT.